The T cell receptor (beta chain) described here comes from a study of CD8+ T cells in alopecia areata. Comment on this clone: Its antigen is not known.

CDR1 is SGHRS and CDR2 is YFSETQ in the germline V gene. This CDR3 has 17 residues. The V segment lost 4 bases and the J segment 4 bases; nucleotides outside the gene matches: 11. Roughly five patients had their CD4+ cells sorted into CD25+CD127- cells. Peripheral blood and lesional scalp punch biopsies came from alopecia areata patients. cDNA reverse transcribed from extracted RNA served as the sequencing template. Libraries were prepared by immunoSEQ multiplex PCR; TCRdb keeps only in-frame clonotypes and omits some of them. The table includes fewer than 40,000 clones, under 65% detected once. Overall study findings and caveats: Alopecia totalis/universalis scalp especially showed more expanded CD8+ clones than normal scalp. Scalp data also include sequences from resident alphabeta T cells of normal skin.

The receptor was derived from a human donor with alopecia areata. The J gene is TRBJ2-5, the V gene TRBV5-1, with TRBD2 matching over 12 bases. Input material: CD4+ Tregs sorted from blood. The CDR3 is CASSLSGLAGWGETQYF. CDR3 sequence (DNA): TGCGCCAGCAGCCTATCGGGACTAGCGGGCTGGGGAGAGACCCAGTACTTC.